The rows below give T cell receptor beta chains drawn from one sample of a study of T cells in Graves' hyperthyroidism and ophthalmopathy. TCRdb re-called the multiplex PCR reads with MiXCR, one entry per CDR3 protein. The sample lists about 510,000 distinct CDR3 sequences, 40% to 55% occurring once. Source material: peripheral blood or thyroid tissue (not recorded which). Receptors originate from an adult woman with Graves' disease, either hyperthyroidism or ophthalmopathy (not recorded which). Each CDR3 is given with its conserved first and last residue. The D gene is left open where the match is weak. A row's size may be missing; if present it is once, few, many or a size class.

V gene,J gene,D gene,clone size,CDR3 protein,CDR3 DNA
TRBV10-3,TRBJ2-5,-,-,CAISGRQGGQPQYF,TGTGCCATCAGTGGCCGACAGGGAGGTCAGCCCCAGTACTTC
TRBV20-1,TRBJ2-5,-,many,CSARDRHTGRGTQYF,TGCAGTGCTAGAGACCGACATACAGGCCGTGGGACCCAGTACTTC
TRBV2,TRBJ2-7,TRBD2,-,CASSQGLAGGGRYEQYF,TGTGCCAGCAGTCAAGGGCTAGCGGGAGGTGGGCGCTACGAGCAGTACTTC
TRBV11-2,TRBJ2-7,TRBD1,-,CASSLGIGDSGYEQYF,TGTGCCAGCAGCTTAGGGATAGGGGACAGCGGCTACGAGCAGTACTTC
TRBV9,TRBJ2-7,-,few,CASSVGTLSYEQYF,TGTGCCAGCAGCGTAGGAACTCTCTCCTACGAGCAGTACTTC
TRBV20-1,TRBJ2-6,-,-,CSARRGGANVLTF,TGCAGTGCTAGACGAGGGGGGGCCAACGTCCTGACTTTC
TRBV15,TRBJ1-3,-,-,CATSRDGQLSGNTIYF,TGTGCCACCAGCAGAGATGGACAGCTCTCTGGAAACACCATATATTTT
TRBV25-1,TRBJ1-1,TRBD1,-,CASKWGQGTTEAFF,TGTGCCAGCAAATGGGGACAGGGTACCACTGAAGCTTTCTTT
TRBV7-9,TRBJ2-7,-,many,CASSLSQAGNYEQYF,TGTGCCAGCAGCTTATCCCAAGCGGGTAACTACGAGCAGTACTTC
TRBV6-2/TRBV6-3,TRBJ2-7,-,few,CASTKLGGSEQYF,TGTGCCAGCACTAAACTCGGAGGGAGCGAGCAGTACTTC